Shown below are 6 T cell receptor beta chains from a single sample sequenced in a study of Graves' ophthalmopathy and Graves' hyperthyroidism. RNA transcripts were the template, and TCR beta CDR3 regions were amplified from them. In the first round, RT-PCR was carried out with HTBI primers, and a multiplex PCR formed the second round. MiXCR was run by TCRdb on the multiplex PCR reads, yielding one entry per CDR3 protein. The table has about 170,000 distinct CDR3 sequences, under 40% seen once. What was sequenced was peripheral blood. Receptors were obtained from a woman between 35 and 50 years old with Graves' ophthalmopathy.

Concerning this clonotype itself: Since no conserved phenylalanine or tryptophan closes the CDR3, a read error is the likely cause. The chain employs TRBV11-2 and TRBJ2-5, with unresolved D. Per germline, CDR1 SGHAT and CDR2 FQNNGV. CDR3 length: 15 amino acids. The germline V and J ends were trimmed by 5 bases and 7 bases, with 20 bases remaining between them. The CDR3 nucleotides read TGTGCCAGCAGCCCCCCGGGCACTGTGCCGGGGACCCAGTACTCC. Translation gives CASSPPGTVPGTQYS.

This clonotype was recorded at least ten times. The genes are TRBV20-1 and TRBJ2-2, with D unresolved. This CDR3 has 16 residues. CDR1 is DFQATT, CDR2 SNEGSKA, per germline (reference sequence). V was trimmed by 0 bases and J by 4 bases, leaving 15 bases between them. CDR3 coding DNA: TGCAGTGCTAGAGAAACCCCCCTCGGTGGCACCGGGGAGCTGTTTTTT. It translates to CSARETPLGGTGELFF.

This sequence joins TRBV18 and TRBJ1-1, with D unclear. Trimming removed 1 base from V and 10 bases from J, with 10 bases in between. This CDR3 spans 12 amino acids. Germline V gene lookup returns CDR1 KGHSH and CDR2 LQKENI. CDR3 in DNA: TGTGCCAGCTCACCACAAAACAGAGGAGCTTTCTTT. Its protein product is CASSPQNRGAFF.

This clonotype has ten or more counts. V and J are TRBV9 and TRBJ1-1; no definite D call. Germline loops: CDR1 SGDLS, CDR2 YYNGEE. The CDR3 sequence is 12 residues long. The V and J ends lost 0 bases and 3 bases respectively, with 3 bases between them. The chain's CDR3 is CASSVEDTEAFF. In nucleotides, the CDR3 is TGTGCCAGCAGCGTAGAGGACACTGAAGCTTTCTTT.

This clonotype has ten or more counts. V usage is TRBV6-1 and J usage is TRBJ1-5, with 7 bases that match TRBD1. Losses at the gene ends were 4 bases for V and 6 bases for J; bases not matched to a gene: 6. Germline assignment: CDR1 MNHNS and CDR2 SASEGT. The CDR3 has 14 amino acids. CDR3 nucleotides: TGTGCCAGCAGTGTACAGGGGTTTGGTCAGCCCCAGCATTTT. Its translation: CASSVQGFGQPQHF.

The rearrangement joins TRBV12-3 or TRBV12-4 to TRBJ1-2; possibly TRBD1 for D (6 bases). Trimming pared 9 bases from V and 4 bases from J, leaving 21 bases between. CDR3 length equals 15 residues. CDR3 coding DNA: TGTGCCAGTACCAACCGACGGCAAGGGGGCTATGGCTACACCTTC. Protein product: CASTNRRQGGYGYTF.